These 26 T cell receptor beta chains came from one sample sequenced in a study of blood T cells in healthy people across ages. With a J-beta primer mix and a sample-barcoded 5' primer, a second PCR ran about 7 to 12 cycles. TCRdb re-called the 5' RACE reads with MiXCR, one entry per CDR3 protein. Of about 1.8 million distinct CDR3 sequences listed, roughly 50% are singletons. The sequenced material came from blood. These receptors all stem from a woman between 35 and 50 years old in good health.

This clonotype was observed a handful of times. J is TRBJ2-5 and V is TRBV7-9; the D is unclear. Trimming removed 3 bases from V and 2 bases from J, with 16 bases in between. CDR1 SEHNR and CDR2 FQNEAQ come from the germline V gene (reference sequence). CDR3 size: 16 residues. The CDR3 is CASSLRLPSGQETQYF. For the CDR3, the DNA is TGTGCCAGCAGCTTGAGGTTACCATCCGGGCAAGAGACCCAGTACTTC. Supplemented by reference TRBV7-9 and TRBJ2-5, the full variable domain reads DTGVSQNPRHKITKRGQNVTFRCDPISEHNRLYWYRQTLGQGPEFLTYFQNEAQLEKSRLLSDRFSAERPKGSFSTLEIQRTEQGDSAMYLCASSLRLPSGQETQYFGPGTRLLVL.

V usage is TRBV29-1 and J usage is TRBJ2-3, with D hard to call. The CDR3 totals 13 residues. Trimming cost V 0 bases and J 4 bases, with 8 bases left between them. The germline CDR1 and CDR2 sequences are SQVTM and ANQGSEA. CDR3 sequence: CSVEDRRADTQYF. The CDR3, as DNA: TGCAGCGTTGAAGATAGAAGAGCAGATACGCAGTATTTT.

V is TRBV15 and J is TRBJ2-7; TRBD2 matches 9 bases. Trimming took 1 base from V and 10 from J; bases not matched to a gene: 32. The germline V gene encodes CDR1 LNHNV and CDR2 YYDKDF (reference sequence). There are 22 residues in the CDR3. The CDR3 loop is CATSRGKTGLASHEGFYSVQYF. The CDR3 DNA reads TGTGCCACCAGCAGAGGAAAAACGGGACTAGCTAGCCACGAAGGCTTTTATAGTGTCCAGTACTTC.

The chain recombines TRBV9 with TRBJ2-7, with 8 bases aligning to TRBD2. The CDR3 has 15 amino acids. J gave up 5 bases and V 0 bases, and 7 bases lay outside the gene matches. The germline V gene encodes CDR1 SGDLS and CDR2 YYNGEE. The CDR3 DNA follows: TGTGCCAGCAGCGTAGCGGCGGGGGGACGGGACGAGCAGTACTTC. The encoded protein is CASSVAAGGRDEQYF.

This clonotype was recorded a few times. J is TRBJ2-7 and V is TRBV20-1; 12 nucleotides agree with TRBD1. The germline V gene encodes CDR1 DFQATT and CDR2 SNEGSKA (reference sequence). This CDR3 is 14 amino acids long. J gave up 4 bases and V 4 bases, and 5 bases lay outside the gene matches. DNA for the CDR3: TGCAGTGCTACCGGGACAGGGGGCGATTACGAGCAGTACTTC. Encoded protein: CSATGTGGDYEQYF.

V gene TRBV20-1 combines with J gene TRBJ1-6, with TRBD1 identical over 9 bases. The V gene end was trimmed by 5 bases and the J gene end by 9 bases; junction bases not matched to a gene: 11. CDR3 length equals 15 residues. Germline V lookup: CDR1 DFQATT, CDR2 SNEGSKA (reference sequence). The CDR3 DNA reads TGCAGTGCTCTACCCCGACAGGGGGAGGTTTCACCCCTCCACTTT. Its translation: CSALPRQGEVSPLHF.

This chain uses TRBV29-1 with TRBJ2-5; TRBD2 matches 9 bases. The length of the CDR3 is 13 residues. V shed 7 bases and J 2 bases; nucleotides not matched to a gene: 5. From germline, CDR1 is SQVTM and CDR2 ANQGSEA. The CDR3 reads CSGSGGRQETQYF. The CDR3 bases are TGCAGCGGTAGCGGGGGCCGACAAGAGACCCAGTACTTC.

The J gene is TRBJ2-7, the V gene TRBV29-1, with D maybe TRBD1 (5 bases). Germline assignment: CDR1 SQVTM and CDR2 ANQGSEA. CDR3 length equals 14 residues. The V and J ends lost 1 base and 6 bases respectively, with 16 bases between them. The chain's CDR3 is CSVEGRQGGVEQYF. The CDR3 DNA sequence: TGCAGCGTTGAAGGACGGCAGGGTGGGGTCGAGCAGTACTTC.

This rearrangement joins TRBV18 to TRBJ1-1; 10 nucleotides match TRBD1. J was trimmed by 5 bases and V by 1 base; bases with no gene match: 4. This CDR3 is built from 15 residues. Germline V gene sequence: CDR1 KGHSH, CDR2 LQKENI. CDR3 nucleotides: TGTGCCAGCTCACCACGACAGGGGGCAGGAACTGAAGCTTTCTTT. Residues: CASSPRQGAGTEAFF.

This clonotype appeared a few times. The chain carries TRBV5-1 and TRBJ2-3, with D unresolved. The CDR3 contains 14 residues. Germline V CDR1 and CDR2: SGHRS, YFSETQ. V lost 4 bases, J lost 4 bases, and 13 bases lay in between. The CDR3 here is CASSMRRAADTQYF. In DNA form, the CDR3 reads TGCGCCAGCAGCATGCGAAGGGCGGCAGATACGCAGTATTTT.

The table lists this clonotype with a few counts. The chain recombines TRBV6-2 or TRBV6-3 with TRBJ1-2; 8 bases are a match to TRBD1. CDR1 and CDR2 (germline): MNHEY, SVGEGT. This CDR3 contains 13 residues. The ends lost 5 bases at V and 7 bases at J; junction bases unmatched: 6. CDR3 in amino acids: CASSGPGTGGYTF. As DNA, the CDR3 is TGTGCCAGCAGTGGGCCCGGGACAGGTGGCTACACCTTC.

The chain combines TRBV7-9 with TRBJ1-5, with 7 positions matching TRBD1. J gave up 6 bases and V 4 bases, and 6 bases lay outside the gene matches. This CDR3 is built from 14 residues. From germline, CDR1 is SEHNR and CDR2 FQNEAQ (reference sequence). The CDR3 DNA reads TGTGCCAGCAGCTCCGGACAGGCGTCTCAGCCCCAGCATTTT. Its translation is CASSSGQASQPQHF.

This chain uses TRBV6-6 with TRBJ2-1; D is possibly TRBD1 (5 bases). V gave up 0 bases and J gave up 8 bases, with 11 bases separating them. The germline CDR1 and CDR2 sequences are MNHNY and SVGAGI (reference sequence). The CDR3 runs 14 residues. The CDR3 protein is CASSYSQGRDEQFF. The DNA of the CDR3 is TGTGCCAGCAGTTACTCGCAGGGTAGGGATGAGCAGTTCTTC.

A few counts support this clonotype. CDR3 sequence reads: CASSLGPTGETQYF. The CDR3 nucleotides are TGTGCCAGCAGCTTGGGCCCCACGGGAGAGACCCAGTACTTC. The chain employs TRBV5-5 and TRBJ2-5; D gene uncertain. Trimming removed 0 bases from V and 4 bases from J, with 10 bases in between. This CDR3 has 14 residues. Germline V gene data show CDR1 as SGHKS and CDR2 as YYEKEE (reference sequence).

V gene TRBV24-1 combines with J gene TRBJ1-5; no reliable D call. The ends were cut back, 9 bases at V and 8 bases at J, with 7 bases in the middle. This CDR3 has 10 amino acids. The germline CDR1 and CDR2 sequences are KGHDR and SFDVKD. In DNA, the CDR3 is TGTGCCACCGAGAGGAAGCCCCAGCATTTT. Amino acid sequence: CATERKPQHF.

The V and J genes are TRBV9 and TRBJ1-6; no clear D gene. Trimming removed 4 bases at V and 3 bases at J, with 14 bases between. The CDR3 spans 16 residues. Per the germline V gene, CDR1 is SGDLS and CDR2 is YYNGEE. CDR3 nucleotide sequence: TGTGCCAGCAGCTCGGCTCCATCGAACTATAATTCACCCCTCCACTTT. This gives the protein CASSSAPSNYNSPLHF.

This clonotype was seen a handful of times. Here the CDR3 DNA reads TGTGCCAGCACCCACGACGGTGGCACAGATACGCAGTATTTT. Amino acids: CASTHDGGTDTQYF. The J gene is TRBJ2-3, the V gene TRBV3-1; D ambiguous. Trimming stripped 7 bases from V and 1 base from J, with 12 bases between. In germline, CDR1 is LGHDT, CDR2 YNNKEL (reference sequence). This CDR3 has 14 residues.

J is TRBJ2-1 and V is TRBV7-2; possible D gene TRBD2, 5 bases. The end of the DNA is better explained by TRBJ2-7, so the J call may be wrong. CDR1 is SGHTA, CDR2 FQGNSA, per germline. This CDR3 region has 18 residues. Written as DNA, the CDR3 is TGTGCCAGCAGCTTAGCGCACGGACTCCCAGGCCCCTACAATGAGCAGTACTTC. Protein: CASSLAHGLPGPYNEQYF.

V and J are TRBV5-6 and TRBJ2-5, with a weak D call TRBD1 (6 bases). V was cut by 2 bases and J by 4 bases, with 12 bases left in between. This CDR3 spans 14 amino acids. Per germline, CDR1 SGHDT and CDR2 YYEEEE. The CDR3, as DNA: TGTGCCAGCAGCTTTCGGGACATCGGAGAGACCCAGTACTTC. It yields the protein CASSFRDIGETQYF.

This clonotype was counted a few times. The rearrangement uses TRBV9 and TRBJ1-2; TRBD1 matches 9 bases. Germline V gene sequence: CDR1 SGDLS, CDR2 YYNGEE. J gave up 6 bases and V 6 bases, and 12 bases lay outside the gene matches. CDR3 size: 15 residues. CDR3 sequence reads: CASIPLPGQGNGYTF. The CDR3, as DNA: TGTGCCAGCATCCCACTGCCGGGACAGGGAAATGGCTACACCTTC.

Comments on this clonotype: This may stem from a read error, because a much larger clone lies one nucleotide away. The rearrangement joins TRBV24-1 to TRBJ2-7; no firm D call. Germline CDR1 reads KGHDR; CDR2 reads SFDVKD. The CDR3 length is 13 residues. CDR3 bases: TGTGCCGCCAGTGCGACCTTGTGGGGCGAGCAGTACTTC. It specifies CAASATLWGEQYF.

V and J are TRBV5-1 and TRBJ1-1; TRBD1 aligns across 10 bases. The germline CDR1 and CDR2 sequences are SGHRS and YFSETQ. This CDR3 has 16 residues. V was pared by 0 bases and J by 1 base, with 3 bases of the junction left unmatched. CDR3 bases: TGCGCCAGCAGCTTGGACCGGGACAGGGGGAACACTGAAGCTTTCTTT. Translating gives CASSLDRDRGNTEAFF.

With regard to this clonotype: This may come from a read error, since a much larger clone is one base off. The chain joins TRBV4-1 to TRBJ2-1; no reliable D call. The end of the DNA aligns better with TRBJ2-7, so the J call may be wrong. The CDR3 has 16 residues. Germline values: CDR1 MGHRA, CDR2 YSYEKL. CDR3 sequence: CASSQDVGFSYNEQYF. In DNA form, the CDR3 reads TGCGCCAGCAGCCAAGATGTGGGTTTCTCCTACAATGAGCAGTACTTC.

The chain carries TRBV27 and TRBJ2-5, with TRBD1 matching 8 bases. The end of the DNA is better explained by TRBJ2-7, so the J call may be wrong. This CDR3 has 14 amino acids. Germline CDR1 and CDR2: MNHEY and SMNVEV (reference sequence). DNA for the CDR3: TGTGCCAGCAGTTTCAGGGGGCAGACCTACGAGCAGTACTTC. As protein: CASSFRGQTYEQYF.

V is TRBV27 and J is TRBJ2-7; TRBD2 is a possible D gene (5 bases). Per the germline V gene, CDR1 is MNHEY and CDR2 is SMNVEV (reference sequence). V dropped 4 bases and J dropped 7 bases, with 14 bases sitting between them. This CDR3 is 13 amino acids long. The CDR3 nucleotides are TGTGCCAGCAGTTCCGGGGTGGTGGTTGAGCAGTACTTC. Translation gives CASSSGVVVEQYF.

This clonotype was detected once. CDR3 region: CSARDRIEGERYNEQFF. For the CDR3, the DNA is TGCAGTGCTAGAGATCGGATAGAGGGGGAGCGCTACAATGAGCAGTTCTTC. V gene TRBV20-1 combines with J gene TRBJ2-1; a weak D match, TRBD1 (6 bases). The CDR3 covers 17 residues. Germline V gene lookup returns CDR1 DFQATT and CDR2 SNEGSKA (reference sequence). V dropped 0 bases and J dropped 3 bases, with 18 bases sitting between them.